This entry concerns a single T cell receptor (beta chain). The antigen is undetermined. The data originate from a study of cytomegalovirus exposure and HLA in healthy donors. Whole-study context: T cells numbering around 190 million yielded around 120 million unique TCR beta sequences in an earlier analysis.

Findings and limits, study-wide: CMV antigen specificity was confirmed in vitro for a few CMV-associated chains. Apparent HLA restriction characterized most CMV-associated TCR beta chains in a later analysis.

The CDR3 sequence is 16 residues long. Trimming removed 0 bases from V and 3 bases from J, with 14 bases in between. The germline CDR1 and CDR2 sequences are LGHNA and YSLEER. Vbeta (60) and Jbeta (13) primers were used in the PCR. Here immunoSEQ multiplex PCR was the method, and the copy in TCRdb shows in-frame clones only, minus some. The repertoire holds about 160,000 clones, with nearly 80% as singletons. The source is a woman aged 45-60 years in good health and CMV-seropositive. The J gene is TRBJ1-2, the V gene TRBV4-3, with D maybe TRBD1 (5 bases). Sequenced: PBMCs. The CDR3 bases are TGCGCCAGCAGCCAAGATGTGGCAGGGCCCTACTATGGCTACACCTTC. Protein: CASSQDVAGPYYGYTF.